This is a list of T cell receptor beta chains from one sample in a study of cytomegalovirus exposure and HLA in healthy donors. Assay: immunoSEQ multiplex PCR; the TCRdb copy retains only in-frame clones and omits some. The repertoire holds 110,000 to 150,000 clones, around 67% seen once, with roughly 4.5% in the top ten. The sequenced sample consisted of PBMCs. The origin of the receptors is a man aged 18 to 29 in good health and CMV-seropositive. Each CDR3 is given with its conserved first and last residue. A D gene is named only where the DNA matches it firmly. The listing skips clone size in some rows; elsewhere it reads once, few, many or a size class.

size: -
J: TRBJ2-3
V: TRBV13
D: -
length: 13
CDR3: CASSLPSTDTQYF
DNA: TGTGCCAGCAGCTTACCGAGCACAGATACGCAGTATTTT

size: few
J: TRBJ2-3
V: TRBV7-7
D: -
length: 14
CDR3: CASSEIQGASTQYF
DNA: TGTGCTAGCAGCGAAATACAGGGCGCGTCGACGCAGTATTTT

size: -
J: TRBJ2-1
V: TRBV27
D: TRBD2
length: 17
CDR3: CASSPGLDSGGRNEQFF
DNA: TGTGCCAGCAGTCCTGGTCTTGACAGCGGGGGGAGGAATGAGCAGTTCTTC

size: -
J: TRBJ1-5
V: TRBV15
D: TRBD1
length: 15
CDR3: CATSSVTGAGQPQHF
DNA: TGTGCCACCAGCAGCGTAACAGGGGCCGGTCAGCCCCAGCATTTT

size: -
J: TRBJ2-7
V: TRBV2
D: -
length: 12
CDR3: CASSDQGYEQYF
DNA: TGTGCCAGCAGTGACCAGGGCTACGAGCAGTACTTC

size: -
J: TRBJ2-2
V: TRBV18
D: TRBD1
length: 15
CDR3: CASSINRGWTGELFF
DNA: TGTGCCAGCTCTATAAACAGGGGATGGACCGGGGAGCTGTTTTTT

size: -
J: TRBJ1-2
V: TRBV5-4
D: TRBD1
length: 15
CDR3: CASSLGTGLNYGYTF
DNA: TGTGCCAGCAGCTTGGGGACAGGACTAAACTATGGCTACACCTTC

size: -
J: TRBJ2-5
V: TRBV5-6
D: TRBD2
length: 18
CDR3: CASSGKLLAGQYQETQYF
DNA: TGTGCCAGCAGTGGGAAGCTACTAGCGGGCCAATACCAAGAGACCCAGTACTTC

size: -
J: TRBJ2-3
V: TRBV5-4
D: -
length: 16
CDR3: CASSLPIPRGTDTQYF
DNA: TGTGCCAGCAGCTTGCCGATCCCCCGGGGCACAGATACGCAGTATTTT

size: -
J: TRBJ1-1
V: TRBV5-1
D: -
length: 12
CDR3: CASSLGGKGAFF
DNA: TGCGCCAGCAGCTTGGGGGGCAAAGGAGCTTTCTTT

size: -
J: TRBJ2-5
V: TRBV5-1
D: -
length: 14
CDR3: CASSLMSGQETQYF
DNA: TGCGCCAGCAGCTTGATGTCAGGACAAGAGACCCAGTACTTC

size: -
J: TRBJ1-4
V: TRBV5-4
D: -
length: 13
CDR3: CASSFREGEKLFF
DNA: TGTGCCAGCAGCTTTAGGGAGGGGGAAAAACTGTTTTTT

size: -
J: TRBJ1-1
V: TRBV28
D: TRBD1
length: 14
CDR3: CASSLSGTALEAFF
DNA: TGTGCCAGCAGTTTATCCGGGACAGCCCTTGAAGCTTTCTTT

size: -
J: TRBJ2-7
V: TRBV7-8
D: TRBD2
length: 14
CDR3: CASSFSGGTYEQYF
DNA: TGTGCCAGCAGCTTCAGCGGGGGCACCTACGAGCAGTACTTC

size: few
J: TRBJ1-1
V: TRBV5-1
D: -
length: 14
CDR3: CASSFVQGYTEAFF
DNA: TGCGCCAGCAGCTTCGTACAGGGATACACTGAAGCTTTCTTT

size: -
J: TRBJ2-1
V: TRBV20-1
D: -
length: 11
CDR3: CSPRSGNEQFF
DNA: TGCAGTCCTCGCTCGGGGAATGAGCAGTTCTTC

size: -
J: TRBJ2-5
V: TRBV28
D: -
length: 15
CDR3: CASSPSTPAGETQYF
DNA: TGTGCCAGCAGTCCCTCGACACCGGCCGGCGAGACCCAGTACTTC

size: -
J: TRBJ1-4
V: TRBV6-8
D: -
length: 19
CDR3: CASSYKGPCSGDVGEKLFF
DNA: TGTGCCAGCAGTTACAAGGGGCCGTGTTCCGGAGACGTCGGGGAAAAACTGTTTTTT

size: -
J: TRBJ2-5
V: TRBV2
D: TRBD2
length: 15
CDR3: CASTPGGGMQETQYF
DNA: TGTGCCAGCACTCCTGGGGGGGGAATGCAAGAGACCCAGTACTTC

size: -
J: TRBJ2-7
V: TRBV18
D: -
length: 15
CDR3: CASSPPTGLTYEQYF
DNA: TGTGCCAGCTCACCACCAACAGGACTAACCTACGAGCAGTACTTC

size: once
J: TRBJ2-2
V: TRBV2
D: -
length: 12
CDR3: CASRAGTGELFF
DNA: TGTGCCAGCAGAGCAGGGACCGGGGAGCTGTTTTTT

size: once
J: TRBJ2-7
V: TRBV6-6
D: TRBD1
length: 15
CDR3: CASSQAGTGAYEQYF
DNA: TGTGCCAGCAGCCAGGCGGGGACAGGAGCCTACGAGCAGTACTTC

size: -
J: TRBJ1-5
V: TRBV18
D: -
length: 16
CDR3: CASSPVPAGSNQPQHF
DNA: TGTGCCAGCTCACCAGTCCCTGCGGGTAGCAATCAGCCCCAGCATTTT

size: -
J: TRBJ2-3
V: TRBV6-5
D: -
length: 14
CDR3: CASTMTGSTDTQYF
DNA: TGTGCCAGCACTATGACAGGATCGACAGATACGCAGTATTTT

size: -
J: TRBJ2-1
V: TRBV11-2
D: TRBD2
length: 15
CDR3: CASSFTSGGGYEQFF
DNA: TGTGCCAGCAGCTTTACTAGCGGGGGCGGTTATGAGCAGTTCTTC

size: -
J: TRBJ2-3
V: TRBV28
D: -
length: 13
CDR3: CASSLGGMDTQYF
DNA: TGTGCCAGCAGTTTGGGGGGAATGGATACGCAGTATTTT

size: -
J: TRBJ1-2
V: TRBV4-3
D: -
length: 16
CDR3: CASSQDPRQANYGYTF
DNA: TGCGCCAGCAGCCAAGATCCCAGACAGGCTAACTATGGCTACACCTTC

size: few
J: TRBJ1-5
V: TRBV7-8
D: -
length: 14
CDR3: CASSPKPTDAPQHF
DNA: TGTGCCAGCAGCCCTAAGCCGACAGACGCGCCCCAGCATTTT

size: few
J: TRBJ2-5
V: TRBV27
D: -
length: 15
CDR3: CASSLYPGLGETQYF
DNA: TGTGCCAGCAGTTTATACCCAGGGCTAGGAGAGACCCAGTACTTC

size: -
J: TRBJ2-7
V: TRBV19
D: TRBD2
length: 14
CDR3: CASSLAGVGYEQYF
DNA: TGTGCCAGTAGCTTGGCGGGAGTTGGCTACGAGCAGTACTTC

size: -
J: TRBJ2-7
V: TRBV5-5
D: -
length: 17
CDR3: CASSLVGGGHNSYEQYF
DNA: TGTGCCAGCAGCTTGGTGGGGGGGGGCCACAACTCCTACGAGCAGTACTTC

size: -
J: TRBJ1-1
V: TRBV6-5
D: -
length: 14
CDR3: CASSSTPGGTEAFF
DNA: TGTGCCAGCAGTTCCACCCCGGGGGGCACTGAAGCTTTCTTT

size: once
J: TRBJ2-2
V: TRBV5-1
D: -
length: 13
CDR3: CASSNTGTGELFF
DNA: TGCGCCAGCAGCAATACAGGGACCGGGGAGCTGTTTTTT

size: -
J: TRBJ2-2
V: TRBV4-2
D: TRBD2
length: 16
CDR3: CASSPGTSGGSGELFF
DNA: TGTGCCAGCAGCCCCGGGACTAGCGGGGGGTCCGGGGAGCTGTTTTTT

size: few
J: TRBJ2-1
V: TRBV9
D: TRBD1
length: 14
CDR3: CASSEDRVYNEQFF
DNA: TGTGCCAGCAGCGAGGACAGGGTCTACAATGAGCAGTTCTTC

size: few
J: TRBJ2-7
V: TRBV19
D: -
length: 14
CDR3: CASSIAQAAYEQYF
DNA: TGTGCCAGTAGTATAGCACAGGCAGCCTACGAGCAGTACTTC

size: -
J: TRBJ1-1
V: TRBV5-4
D: -
length: 15
CDR3: CASSPREGGNTEAFF
DNA: TGTGCCAGCAGCCCCCGGGAAGGGGGGAACACTGAAGCTTTCTTT

size: -
J: TRBJ1-2
V: TRBV11-2
D: -
length: 12
CDR3: CASSPDRIFYTF
DNA: TGTGCCAGCAGCCCAGACAGGATCTTCTACACCTTC

size: -
J: TRBJ1-3
V: TRBV27
D: -
length: 14
CDR3: CASSTRDTGNTIYF
DNA: TGTGCCAGCAGTACCCGGGACACTGGAAACACCATATATTTT

size: few
J: TRBJ2-3
V: TRBV4-3
D: TRBD2
length: 19
CDR3: CASSQDWSGRASSTDTQYF
DNA: TGCGCCAGCAGCCAAGATTGGAGCGGGAGAGCGTCTAGCACAGATACGCAGTATTTT

size: -
J: TRBJ2-1
V: TRBV4-1
D: TRBD2
length: 16
CDR3: CASSQDRGGAYNEQFF
DNA: TGCGCCAGCAGCCAAGATCGGGGGGGCGCCTACAATGAGCAGTTCTTC

size: -
J: TRBJ2-3
V: TRBV29-1
D: -
length: 14
CDR3: CSVGLLAQTDTQYF
DNA: TGCAGCGTTGGTCTTCTAGCGCAGACAGATACGCAGTATTTT

size: -
J: TRBJ1-5
V: TRBV27
D: TRBD1
length: 16
CDR3: CASSSQQGHRNQPQHF
DNA: TGTGCCAGCAGTTCACAACAGGGGCATCGCAATCAGCCCCAGCATTTT

size: -
J: TRBJ2-2
V: TRBV28
D: TRBD2
length: 17
CDR3: CASTSSLAASATGELFF
DNA: TGTGCCAGCACCTCCTCCCTAGCGGCATCGGCCACCGGGGAGCTGTTTTTT

size: -
J: TRBJ2-3
V: TRBV7-9
D: -
length: 14
CDR3: CASSSGTSTDTQYF
DNA: TGTGCCAGCAGCTCGGGTACTAGCACAGATACGCAGTATTTT

size: few
J: TRBJ1-1
V: TRBV27
D: -
length: 15
CDR3: CASSFQGNLNTEAFF
DNA: TGTGCCAGCAGTTTCCAGGGGAATTTAAACACTGAAGCTTTCTTT